What follows are 18 T cell receptor beta chains derived from one specimen sequenced in a study of blood T cells in healthy people across ages. A second PCR, run for 7 to 11 cycles, used a sample-barcoded 5' primer plus a J-beta primer mix. In TCRdb, the 5' RACE reads were re-called with MiXCR into one record per CDR3 protein. The sample carries approximately 960,000 distinct CDR3 sequences, about 29% recorded once. The same data also contributed to another study, on T cells of mothers and their children.

The specimen was blood. These TCRs come from a middle-aged woman in good health.

This clonotype was counted many times. At one end the junction does not follow the germline gene, possibly because of a read error. The chain links TRBV3-1 to TRBJ1-1; D remains unclear. Germline V gene sequence: CDR1 LGHDT, CDR2 YNNKEL (reference sequence). The CDR3 runs 12 residues. For the CDR3, the DNA is TGCGCCAGCAGCCAAGTGGGCACTGAAGCTTTCTTT. This encodes CASSQVGTEAFF.

The chain links TRBV4-1 to TRBJ2-7; 9 positions agree with TRBD2. CDR1 is MGHRA and CDR2 is YSYEKL in the germline V gene. The CDR3 sequence is 16 residues long. V shed 0 bases, J shed 4 bases, and the junction held 7 bases outside the gene matches. The CDR3 reads CASSQDPGTSLYEQYF. CDR3 nucleotides: TGCGCCAGCAGCCAAGATCCCGGGACTAGCCTTTACGAGCAGTACTTC.

On this clonotype itself: This sequence may be a read error, since a much larger clone differs from it by one base. The rearrangement links TRBV7-2 to TRBJ1-1; D not resolved. CDR3 length equals 12 residues. Per germline, CDR1 SGHTA and CDR2 FQGNSA. The CDR3 DNA is TGTGCCGGCAGCTTGGGGAGCACTGAAGCTTTCTTT. Protein sequence: CAGSLGSTEAFF.

This clonotype appeared a single time. A read error may explain this, as a much larger clone is one base away. V and J are TRBV5-1 and TRBJ2-1; the match to TRBD1 covers 8 bases. Germline CDR1 and CDR2: SGHRS and YFSETQ. Germline trimming cut 3 bases from V and 12 bases from J; bases unmatched to any gene: 5. The CDR3 is 12 amino acids. The CDR3 DNA reads TGCGCCAGCAGCTCGGACAGGGATGGGCAGTTCTTC. Protein product: CASSSDRDGQFF.

About this clonotype itself: Possible read error: a much larger clone is one base away. CDR3 sequence: CASSLSRASGANVRTF. The CDR3 coding sequence is TGTGCCAGCAGCCTAAGCAGGGCCTCTGGGGCCAACGTCCGGACTTTC. This rearrangement joins TRBV7-3 to TRBJ2-6; TRBD1 might be the D (5 bases). Germline assignment: CDR1 SGHTA and CDR2 FQGTGA. CDR3 length equals 16 residues.

The rearrangement uses TRBV5-4 and TRBJ1-6; 9 bases are a match to TRBD1. Germline V CDR1 and CDR2: SGHNT, YYREEE (reference sequence). The trim removed 4 bases at V and 13 bases at J, leaving 12 bases unmatched. This CDR3 has 15 amino acids. The CDR3 bases are TGTGCCAGCAGCCAGGGACAGGGCGATTCTAGGCCCCTCCACTTT. Translating gives CASSQGQGDSRPLHF.

The sample holds a few counts of this clonotype. The rearrangement joins TRBV6-1 to TRBJ2-7, with TRBD2 as a possible D gene (6 bases). CDR3 length equals 16 residues. Per germline, CDR1 MNHNS and CDR2 SASEGT. The V gene lost 4 bases and the J gene lost 7 bases, with 23 bases spanning the gap. The DNA of the CDR3 is TGTGCCAGCAGTGGAAGGGACTCCCCGCCCTACAATGAGCAGTACTTC. Translation gives CASSGRDSPPYNEQYF.

There are many counts of this clonotype. The chain uses TRBV7-9 and TRBJ1-4, with 7 bases identical to TRBD1. Germline-derived CDR1 and CDR2 are SEHNR and FQNEAQ (reference sequence). CDR3 size: 16 residues. V gave up 2 bases and J gave up 5 bases; unmatched junction bases: 8. CDR3 residues: CASSLLFVQGNEKLFF. Here the CDR3 DNA reads TGTGCCAGCAGCTTACTGTTCGTACAGGGGAATGAAAAACTGTTTTTT.

This clonotype was seen a few times. A much bigger clone sits one base away, suggesting this may be a read error. The chain has TRBV19 and TRBJ2-5, with 7 bases aligning to TRBD1. Judging by the DNA end, TRBJ2-7 fits better; the J call may be wrong. Germline V lookup: CDR1 LNHDA, CDR2 SQIVND (reference sequence). The length of the CDR3 is 16 residues. This CDR3 reads CAGSIKGTAGPYEQYF. The CDR3 nucleotides read TGTGCCGGTAGTATTAAAGGGACAGCCGGACCCTACGAGCAGTACTTC.

The rearrangement uses TRBV7-2 and TRBJ2-1, with TRBD2 identical over 15 bases. After removal of 3 bases from V and 12 bases from J, the junction contained 9 bases not matched to a gene. Germline values: CDR1 SGHTA, CDR2 FQGNSA. CDR3 size: 16 residues. CDR3 DNA: TGTGCCAGCAGCTTCCAAGGACTAGCGGGGGGGCCGGGGCAGTTCTTC. Translation: CASSFQGLAGGPGQFF.

This clonotype came up a few times. The V call is TRBV5-1, the J call TRBJ1-2; 9 nucleotides align to TRBD1. Germline trimming cut 0 bases from V and 2 bases from J; bases unmatched to any gene: 5. Germline CDR1 and CDR2: SGHRS and YFSETQ. The CDR3 sequence is 16 residues long. The CDR3 spells CASSLDPGTGNYGYTF. The CDR3 DNA follows: TGCGCCAGCAGCTTGGATCCGGGGACAGGGAACTATGGCTACACCTTC. The whole variable domain, filled in from reference TRBV5-1 and TRBJ1-2, reads KAGVTQTPRYLIKTRGQQVTLSCSPISGHRSVSWYQQTPGQGLQFLFEYFSETQRNKGNFPGRFSGRQFSNSRSEMNVSTLELGDSALYLCASSLDPGTGNYGYTFGSGTRLTVV.

This clonotype was observed once. This chain uses TRBV28 with TRBJ2-3; TRBD2 is a possible D gene (5 bases). The CDR3 runs 17 residues. V was shortened by 4 bases and J by 2 bases, with 19 bases between the two germline ends. Germline V gene lookup returns CDR1 MDHEN and CDR2 SYDVKM. CDR3 nucleotides: TGTGCCAGCAGTTCGGGGTCACGGGCTACCGACACAGATACGCAGTATTTT. Translation: CASSSGSRATDTDTQYF.

V gene TRBV5-4 combines with J gene TRBJ2-1, with unresolved D. Per the germline V gene, CDR1 is SGHNT and CDR2 is YYREEE (reference sequence). V lost 4 bases, J lost 2 bases, and 7 bases lay in between. The CDR3 is 13 residues long. The CDR3 loop is CASSPTTYNEQFF. CDR3 coding DNA: TGTGCCAGCAGCCCCACGACCTACAATGAGCAGTTCTTC.

A few counts support this clonotype. The chain combines TRBV6-8 with TRBJ1-6; 7 nucleotides match TRBD1. With V trimmed by 3 bases and J by 7 bases, 9 bases remained unmatched. This CDR3 region has 16 residues. The germline gives CDR1 MNHGY, CDR2 SAAAGT. This CDR3 is CASSYIGTAQNSPLHF. CDR3 sequence (DNA): TGTGCCAGCAGTTATATCGGGACAGCCCAAAATTCACCCCTCCACTTT.

This sequence joins TRBV5-5 and TRBJ1-4; 11 bases align to TRBD1. The J segment lost 6 bases and the V segment lost 4 bases, leaving 5 bases of the junction unmatched. Germline loops: CDR1 SGHKS, CDR2 YYEKEE (reference sequence). The CDR3 covers 15 residues. In DNA, the CDR3 is TGTGCCAGCAGCCGCCGGGGACAGGGGGATGAAAAACTGTTTTTT. This gives the protein CASSRRGQGDEKLFF.

This clonotype turned up a few times. The rearrangement joins TRBV7-2 to TRBJ2-5; 9 bases are a match to TRBD1. Per germline, CDR1 SGHTA and CDR2 FQGNSA. J was trimmed by 6 bases and V by 5 bases; bases with no gene match: 7. CDR3 length: 14 amino acids. The CDR3 DNA reads as TGTGCCAGCAGCACCGGGACAGGGAGCCAGACCCAGTACTTC. Its translation is CASSTGTGSQTQYF.

This clonotype came up a few times. J is TRBJ2-7 and V is TRBV5-6, with D possibly being TRBD1 (6 bases). The closer fit of TRBJ2-5 to the DNA end suggests the J call may be wrong. Germline V gene lookup returns CDR1 SGHDT and CDR2 YYEEEE. The CDR3 is 15 residues long. CDR3 sequence reads: CASSWGRQGRGTQYF. CDR3 DNA sequence: TGTGCCAGCAGCTGGGGGCGGCAGGGAAGGGGGACCCAGTACTTC.

Worth noting for this clonotype: At one boundary the junction diverges from the germline segment, which might be a read error. This chain joins TRBV7-3 and TRBJ2-3, with no clear D. Germline CDR1 SGHTA, CDR2 FQGTGA. CDR3 length: 14 amino acids. Here the CDR3 DNA reads TGTGCCAACAGCTTACGGGCTAGCACAGATACGCAGTATTTT. Translated: CANSLRASTDTQYF.